Listed below are T cell receptor beta chains from one sample, sequenced in a study of T cell responses to AZD1222 COVID-19 vaccine. Data came from immunoSEQ multiplex PCR; TCRdb stores just in-frame clones and leaves some out. This table holds roughly 150,000 clones, 80% to 95% found once. Sequencing was performed on peripheral blood, taken on day 0 of AZD1222 vaccination. Source of these receptors: an adult in good health. Both conserved end residues are part of each CDR3. The D gene is left open where the match is weak. Expanded clones get a size class; other rows say once, few or many, or leave the size out.

J gene,V gene,D gene,clone size,CDR3 DNA,CDR3 protein
TRBJ2-2,TRBV10-3,NA,NA,TGTGCCATCACGCGGCAGAACACCGGGGAGCTGTTTTTT,CAITRQNTGELFF
TRBJ1-1,TRBV28,TRBD1,NA,TGTGCCAGCAGTATTTGGGACAGAAACACTGAAGCTTTCTTT,CASSIWDRNTEAFF
TRBJ2-7,TRBV5-4,TRBD2,NA,TGTGCCAGCAGACCTAGCGGGGGGGCCTACGAGCAGTACTTC,CASRPSGGAYEQYF
TRBJ1-1,TRBV9,NA,NA,TGTGCCAGCAGCGCAGGGTCTGACACTGAAGCTTTCTTT,CASSAGSDTEAFF
TRBJ2-7,TRBV3-1/TRBV3-2,NA,once,TGTGCCAGCAGCGTACGCATGCGGAACGAGCAGTACTTC,CASSVRMRNEQYF
TRBJ1-5,TRBV2,NA,NA,TGTGCCAGCAGTGAATTGGACAGCAATCAGCCCCAGCATTTT,CASSELDSNQPQHF
TRBJ2-5,TRBV7-9,TRBD1,NA,TGTGCCAGCAGCCCAAGGGGACAGAGAGAGACCCAGTACTTC,CASSPRGQRETQYF
TRBJ2-7,TRBV5-6,NA,NA,TGTGCCAGCAGTGGTCACTACGAGCAGTACTTC,CASSGHYEQYF
TRBJ2-1,TRBV28,TRBD1,NA,TGTGCCAGCAGTTTAGGGGGACAGGGCGGCAATGAGCAGTTCTTC,CASSLGGQGGNEQFF
TRBJ2-7,TRBV10-2,NA,NA,TGCGCCAGCAGTGAGTTCCCCTACGAGCAGTACTTC,CASSEFPYEQYF
TRBJ2-1,TRBV11-2,NA,NA,TGTGCCAGCAGCCCCGCCCTCCCGGGACCCCTCAATGAGCAGTTCTTC,CASSPALPGPLNEQFF
TRBJ1-5,TRBV7-3,NA,NA,TGTGCCAGCAGCCCTCCAAGGCACACTTATAGCAATCAGCCCCAGCATTTT,CASSPPRHTYSNQPQHF
TRBJ2-7,TRBV28,NA,once,TGTGCCAGCAGTTTATTTGCTAGGAGCGAGCAGTACTTC,CASSLFARSEQYF
TRBJ1-1,TRBV7-8,NA,NA,TGTGCCAGCAGCTTAGAAAGGTTTAGGGAAGCTTTCTTT,CASSLERFREAFF
TRBJ2-1,TRBV29-1,NA,NA,TGCAGCGTTTTAGAGAGCTCCTACAATGAGCAGTTCTTC,CSVLESSYNEQFF
TRBJ1-2,TRBV5-1,TRBD1,NA,TGCGCCAGCAGCACCTCGGGACAGGGGTATGGCTACACCTTC,CASSTSGQGYGYTF
TRBJ1-1,TRBV11-2,NA,few,TGTGCCAGCAGGTTGGGGGGCTACGGAGCTTTCTTT,CASRLGGYGAFF
TRBJ2-7,TRBV19,NA,NA,TGTGCCGTGGGGGAAAACTCCTACGAGCAGTACTTC,CAVGENSYEQYF
TRBJ2-2,TRBV5-1,TRBD1,NA,TGCGCCAGCAGCATATCCGGGACAGGGGAAACCGGGGAGCTGTTTTTT,CASSISGTGETGELFF
TRBJ1-1,TRBV4-1,NA,few,TGCGCCAGCAGCCAAGGGGGGTTCTTCAAACGGAACACTGAAGCTTTCTTT,CASSQGGFFKRNTEAFF
TRBJ2-4,TRBV2,NA,NA,TGTGCCAGCAGTGGCCAAAACATTCAGTACTTC,CASSGQNIQYF
TRBJ1-2,TRBV7-2,TRBD1,NA,TGTGCCAGCAGCTTAGCCAGGACAGGGATGGGGAATGGCTACACCTTC,CASSLARTGMGNGYTF
TRBJ2-1,TRBV3-1/TRBV3-2,NA,NA,TGTGCCAGCAGCCAAGATGGTGTTAGCAATGAGCAGTTCTTC,CASSQDGVSNEQFF
TRBJ2-5,TRBV5-5,NA,NA,TGTGCCAGCAGCCTCGGGAGGGGGCGAGAAGAGACCCAGTACTTC,CASSLGRGREETQYF
TRBJ2-4,TRBV11-2,TRBD2,NA,TGTGCCAGCAGCACGGAACTAGCGGGGGGTCTATCCAAAAACATTCAGTACTTC,CASSTELAGGLSKNIQYF
TRBJ2-7,TRBV4-1,TRBD1,NA,TGCGCCAGCAGCCAAGCAGCGGCAGGGGGAAGGTACGAGCAGTACTTC,CASSQAAAGGRYEQYF
TRBJ1-1,TRBV6-2/TRBV6-3,TRBD1,NA,TGTGCCAGCAGCACCATCGACAGGGGGTTTGATGAAGCTTTCTTT,CASSTIDRGFDEAFF
TRBJ1-4,TRBV5-1,TRBD1,NA,TGCGCCAGCAGCTTGAGTACAGGGGGGGAAAAACTGTTTTTT,CASSLSTGGEKLFF
TRBJ1-5,TRBV19,NA,NA,TGTGCCAGTAGTATTATTTTTGGTTGGAGACGTCGGGACAATCAGCCCCAGCATTTT,CASSIIFGWRRRDNQPQHF
TRBJ1-2,TRBV30,NA,NA,TGTGCCTGGAGTGTAAGCGGGAGGGATGGCTACACCTTC,CAWSVSGRDGYTF
TRBJ2-7,TRBV14,NA,NA,TGTGCCAGCAGCCAAGGAGGGTCAGGCTCCTACGAGCAGTACTTC,CASSQGGSGSYEQYF
TRBJ1-2,TRBV5-4,TRBD1,NA,TGTGCCAGTTCTCCATCAGGCAGGGGGTATAACTATGGCTACACCTTC,CASSPSGRGYNYGYTF
TRBJ1-2,TRBV27,NA,NA,TGTGCCAGCAGTACTACTTTTAGAGGACGTAGGAACCTATATGGCTACACCTTC,CASSTTFRGRRNLYGYTF
TRBJ2-7,TRBV3-1/TRBV3-2,TRBD1,NA,TGTGCCAGCAGCCCTTATGAAGGACAGGCAGAGCAGTACTTC,CASSPYEGQAEQYF
TRBJ2-1,TRBV27,NA,NA,TGTGCCAGCAGTGCCCCCTCTGCCGCGAGCCGAGATGAGCAGTTCTTC,CASSAPSAASRDEQFF
TRBJ1-2,TRBV7-8,TRBD1,NA,TGTGCCAGCAGCTCTAGGACAGGGGCGGAAGGCTACACCTTC,CASSSRTGAEGYTF
TRBJ2-1,TRBV28,TRBD1,NA,TGTGCCAGCAGTACCATAGACAGGGCTCGCTCCTACAATGAGCAGTTCTTC,CASSTIDRARSYNEQFF
TRBJ2-2,TRBV29-1,NA,NA,TGCAGCGTTGAACTGGCCGGGGAGCTGTTTTTT,CSVELAGELFF
TRBJ2-7,TRBV7-9,TRBD1,NA,TGTGCCAGCAGGGGGACAGGGCCCTACGAGCAGTACTTC,CASRGTGPYEQYF
TRBJ1-4,TRBV7-8,NA,NA,TGTGCCAGCAGCTTACGGGGGCCCACTAATGAAAAACTGTTTTTT,CASSLRGPTNEKLFF
TRBJ1-6,TRBV9,NA,NA,TGTGCCAGCAGCGAGTGGGCTGGGTCACCCCTCCACTTT,CASSEWAGSPLHF
TRBJ2-3,TRBV18,NA,NA,TGTGCCAGCTCGAATATCAGGGGCACAGATACGCAGTATTTT,CASSNIRGTDTQYF
TRBJ1-1,TRBV27,NA,few,TGTGCCAGCATGGGGGACGGCCAGAACACTGAAGCTTTCTTT,CASMGDGQNTEAFF
TRBJ1-1,TRBV6-5,NA,NA,TGTGCCAGCAGTTACTCGAGAGGGAACACTGAAGCTTTCTTT,CASSYSRGNTEAFF
TRBJ1-1,TRBV6-2/TRBV6-3,NA,NA,TGTGCCAGCAGTACGGACCTCACTGAAGCTTTCTTT,CASSTDLTEAFF
TRBJ2-1,TRBV9,NA,NA,TGTGCCAGCAGCGTAGTCCCAACGACAGGGACTTGGAATGAGCAGTTCTTC,CASSVVPTTGTWNEQFF
TRBJ2-3,TRBV7-9,TRBD2,NA,TGTGCCAGCAGCTCACTAGCGTCTAGCACAGATACGCAGTATTTT,CASSSLASSTDTQYF
TRBJ1-1,TRBV18,NA,NA,TGTGCCAGCTCACCCGGACGGGGGACGAACACTGAAGCTTTCTTT,CASSPGRGTNTEAFF
TRBJ2-2,TRBV30,NA,NA,TGTGCCTGGATAGGGGGGCAAACCGGGGAGCTGTTTTTT,CAWIGGQTGELFF
TRBJ2-3,TRBV7-9,NA,NA,TGTGCCAGCAGCTTAGGGTCTGGAGATACGCAGTATTTT,CASSLGSGDTQYF
TRBJ2-5,TRBV14,NA,NA,TGTGCCAGCAGCCAAGATATTTCAGGTTGGGAGACCCAGTACTTC,CASSQDISGWETQYF
TRBJ2-7,TRBV6-2/TRBV6-3,TRBD1,NA,TGTGCCAGCAGTCCGGGACAGGGGGCCCTCCAGCAGTACTTC,CASSPGQGALQQYF
TRBJ1-1,TRBV7-9,NA,once,TGTGCCAGCAGCTTCCGGGACGAAGCTTTCTTT,CASSFRDEAFF
TRBJ1-6,TRBV6-5,NA,NA,TGTGCCAGCACCGAACGGGATTCACCCCTCCACTTT,CASTERDSPLHF
TRBJ1-2,TRBV7-9,NA,once,TGTGCCAGCAGCTCAAAGGACGGCTACACCTTC,CASSSKDGYTF
TRBJ2-3,TRBV30,TRBD2,NA,TGTGCCTGGAGCGCCGGACTAGAACTCACAGATACGCAGTATTTT,CAWSAGLELTDTQYF